Reported below is one T cell receptor beta chain. Its target antigen remains unknown. It has no much larger one-base neighbor in the sample; base qualities were not kept. The protocol used for the library was RT-PCR. Sequenced using a NextSeq 550. TCRdb trimmed the raw reads at Q25, called clones with MiXCR and kept productive beta chains. Records with the same CDR3 protein are collapsed into one entry carrying the most frequent genes and DNA. The sample data list about 110,000 distinct CDR3 sequences, and 35% to 45% of these were observed just once. The ten largest account for 27% of the sample. Its CDR3 holds 13 amino acids, cysteine through phenylalanine. The read is trimmed to its CDR3 DNA, 39 bases read in frame from base 1. V is pared back by 4 bases and J by 4 bases, with 10 bases lying between the germline termini. The entry originates in a study of patients and donors after allogeneic stem cell transplantation (TCRdb year 2020).

The sample consisted of blood, either unsorted or a sorted T cell fraction (not recorded which). The V gene is TRBV12-3 or TRBV12-4 and the J gene is TRBJ1-1, with TRBD1 perhaps the D gene, on 5 matching bases. The TCR originated in a human donor who was either an allogeneic HSCT recipient or a stem cell or donor lymphocyte infusion donor (not recorded which). It is not recorded whose cells these are; they may come from a transplant donor. The sequenced DNA: TGTGCCAGCAGTTGGGCAGGGACCACTGAAGCTTTCTTT. This sequence encodes CASSWAGTTEAFF.